This T cell receptor beta chain was observed in a study of T cell repertoires in cytomegalovirus infection. Study-wide context: Public TCR beta signatures provided an indication of both CMV infection and a matching HLA type.

Germline CDR1 reads SNHLY; CDR2 reads FYNNEI. With 6 bases clipped from V and 8 bases from J, the junction kept 13 bases outside the gene matches. The length of the CDR3 is 16 residues. This clonotype was seen a handful of times. TCRdb redid the calling of the reads with MiXCR, one entry per CDR3 protein. The sample has fewer than 300,000 distinct CDR3 sequences; roughly 23% are singletons. The receptor comes from a human donor in good health (CMV status not recorded). Some clones in this sample may be carry-over from other donors' samples. The chain recombines TRBV2 with TRBJ2-1; TRBD2 agrees at 10 bases. The specimen was PBMCs. CDR3 sequence: CASREFLASGGHEQFF. The CDR3, as DNA: TGTGCCAGCAGGGAGTTTTTGGCTAGCGGGGGCCATGAGCAGTTCTTC.